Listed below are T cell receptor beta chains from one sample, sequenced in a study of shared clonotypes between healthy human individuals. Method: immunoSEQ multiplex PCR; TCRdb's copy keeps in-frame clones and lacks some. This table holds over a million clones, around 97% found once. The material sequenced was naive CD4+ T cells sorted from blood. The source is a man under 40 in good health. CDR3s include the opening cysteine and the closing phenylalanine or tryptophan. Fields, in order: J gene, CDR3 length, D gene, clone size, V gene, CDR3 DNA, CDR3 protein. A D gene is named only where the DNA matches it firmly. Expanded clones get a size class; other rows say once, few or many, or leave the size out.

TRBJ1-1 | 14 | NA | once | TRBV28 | TGTGCCAGCAGTTTACGGAGAACAGGGACTGAAGCTTTCTTT | CASSLRRTGTEAFF
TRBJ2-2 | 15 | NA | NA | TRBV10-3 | TGTGCCATCAGTGAAGGGGTAACGAACACCGGGGAGCTGTTTTTT | CAISEGVTNTGELFF
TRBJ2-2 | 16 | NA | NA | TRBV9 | TGTGCCAGCAGCGTAGAATCAAGTTTTTTTCCCGGGGAGCTGTTTTTT | CASSVESSFFPGELFF
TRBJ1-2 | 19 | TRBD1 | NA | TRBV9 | TGTGCCAGCAGCGTATTCGGGCATAGGGGTGGGGACAGGCAGCGTGGCTACACCTTC | CASSVFGHRGGDRQRGYTF
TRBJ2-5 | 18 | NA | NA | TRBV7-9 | TGTGCCAGCAGCTTAGCGGGGGGGGCTAGCGCAGCCCCAGAGACCCAGTACTTC | CASSLAGGASAAPETQYF
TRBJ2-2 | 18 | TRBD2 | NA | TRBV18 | TGTGCCAGCTCACCTGGGCTAGCGGGAGGGTGGGGCACCGGGGAGCTGTTTTTT | CASSPGLAGGWGTGELFF
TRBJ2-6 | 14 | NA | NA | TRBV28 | TGTGCCAGCAGTTTAAAGAGATGGGCCAACGTCCTGACTTTC | CASSLKRWANVLTF
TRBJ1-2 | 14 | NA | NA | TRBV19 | TGTGCCAGTAGTAACGGAGTGGAGAGCTATGGCTACACCTTC | CASSNGVESYGYTF
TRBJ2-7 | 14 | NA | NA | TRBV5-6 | TGTGCCAGCAGCTGGAGGGGCGGAACCTACGAGCAGTACTTC | CASSWRGGTYEQYF
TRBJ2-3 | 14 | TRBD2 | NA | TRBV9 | TGTGCCAGCAGCCTAGCGGGGGCCACAGATACGCAGTATTTT | CASSLAGATDTQYF
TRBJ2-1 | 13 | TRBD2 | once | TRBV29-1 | TGCAGCGTTGTTGCGGGGGGGTACAATGAGCAGTTCTTC | CSVVAGGYNEQFF
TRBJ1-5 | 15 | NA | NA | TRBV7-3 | TGTGCCAGGATTGGAGCCGGGCAGAGCAATCAGCCCCAGCATTTT | CARIGAGQSNQPQHF
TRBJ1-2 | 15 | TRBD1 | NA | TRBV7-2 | TGTGCCAGCAGCGGGACAGGGAGTGTCAACTATGGCTACACCTTC | CASSGTGSVNYGYTF
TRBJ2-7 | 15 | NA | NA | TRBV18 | TGTGCCAGCTCACCGGGGACTGGAAGCTCCTACGAGCAGTACTTC | CASSPGTGSSYEQYF
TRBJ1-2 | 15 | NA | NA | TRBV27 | TGTGCCAGCAGTTTAGCGGAGGGGGGCGGGTATGGCTACACCTTC | CASSLAEGGGYGYTF
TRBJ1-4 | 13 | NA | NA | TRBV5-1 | TGCGCCAGCAGCTTGGTTTCATTCGAAAAACTGTTTTTT | CASSLVSFEKLFF
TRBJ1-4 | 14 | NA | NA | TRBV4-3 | TGCGCCAGCAGCCAAGAACAGGGAAATGAAAAACTGTTTTTT | CASSQEQGNEKLFF
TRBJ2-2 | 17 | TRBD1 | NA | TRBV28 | TGTGCCAGCAGTTTATTGAGACAGGGGGCGAACACCGGGGAGCTGTTTTTT | CASSLLRQGANTGELFF
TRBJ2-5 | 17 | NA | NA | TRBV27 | TGTGCCAGCAGTAAGGTACAGGGATTGGGGTCTGGGGAGACCCAGTACTTC | CASSKVQGLGSGETQYF
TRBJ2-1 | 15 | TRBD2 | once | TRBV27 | TGTGCCAGCAAGATGGGACTAGCGAACTACAATGAGCAGTTCTTC | CASKMGLANYNEQFF
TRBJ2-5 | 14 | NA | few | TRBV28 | TGTGCCAGCAGTTCCCTTAGCAGGGTAGAGACCCAGTACTTC | CASSSLSRVETQYF
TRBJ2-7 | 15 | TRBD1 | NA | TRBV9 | TGTGCCAGCAGCCAGGGGACAGTACCGTCCTACGAGCAGTACTTC | CASSQGTVPSYEQYF
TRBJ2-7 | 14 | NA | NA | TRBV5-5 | TGTGCCAGCAGCTTTGGGGCCCCCTACGAGTGGCAGTACTTC | CASSFGAPYEWQYF
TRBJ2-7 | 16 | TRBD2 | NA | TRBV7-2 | TGTGCCAGCAGCCTGACGAGACTAGCGTCGCCCTACGAGCAGTACTTC | CASSLTRLASPYEQYF
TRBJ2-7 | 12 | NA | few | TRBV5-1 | TGCGCCAGCAGCCCGACAGGCTACGAGCAGTACTTC | CASSPTGYEQYF
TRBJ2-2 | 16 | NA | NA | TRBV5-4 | TGTGCCAGCAGCTTGGGTTCTGAGAGGGGCACCGGGGAGCTGTTTTTT | CASSLGSERGTGELFF
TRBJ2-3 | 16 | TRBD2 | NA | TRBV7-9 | TGTGCCAGCAGCGCCGGACTAGCGGGAAGGACAGATACGCAGTATTTT | CASSAGLAGRTDTQYF
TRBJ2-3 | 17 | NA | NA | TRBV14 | TGTGCCAGCAGCCAAGAACGAGGGGCGGCAGCTACAGATACGCAGTATTTT | CASSQERGAAATDTQYF
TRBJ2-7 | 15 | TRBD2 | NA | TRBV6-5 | TGTGCCAGCAGGCGGGCTAGCGGGAACTCCTACGAGCAGTACTTC | CASRRASGNSYEQYF
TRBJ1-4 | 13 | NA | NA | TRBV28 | TGTGCCAGCAGGGGCTCAACTAATGAAAAACTGTTTTTT | CASRGSTNEKLFF
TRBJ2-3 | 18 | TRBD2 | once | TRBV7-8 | TGTGCCAGCAGCTCCCGGGGGGACGCGCCCCCCCCCGCGGATACGCAGTATTTT | CASSSRGDAPPPADTQYF
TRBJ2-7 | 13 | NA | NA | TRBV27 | TGTGCCACCGCGGAAGGCCGCTCCTACGAGCAGTACTTC | CATAEGRSYEQYF
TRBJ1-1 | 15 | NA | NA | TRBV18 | TGTGCCAGCTCACCACTACGGATGGTGAACACTGAAGCTTTCTTT | CASSPLRMVNTEAFF
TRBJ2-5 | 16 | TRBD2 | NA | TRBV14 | TGTGCCAGCAGCCAACATAGAGCGGGAGGGTTGGAGACCCAGTACTTC | CASSQHRAGGLETQYF
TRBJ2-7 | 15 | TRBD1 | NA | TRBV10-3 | TGTGCCATTACTCGGGGACAGGGGTCCACCTACGAGCAGTACTTC | CAITRGQGSTYEQYF
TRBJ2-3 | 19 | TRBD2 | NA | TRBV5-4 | TGTGCCAGCAGCTACAAGGGACTAGCGGGAGGGTCTTACACAGATACGCAGTATTTT | CASSYKGLAGGSYTDTQYF
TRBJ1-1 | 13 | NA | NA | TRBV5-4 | TGTGCCAGCAGTGTGCGGGCCACTTATGAAGCTTTCTTT | CASSVRATYEAFF
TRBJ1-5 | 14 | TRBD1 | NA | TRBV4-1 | TGCGCCAGCAGCCAAGTGACAGGGACACAGCCCCAGCATTTT | CASSQVTGTQPQHF
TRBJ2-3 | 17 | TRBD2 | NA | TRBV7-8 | TGTGCCAGCAGCCCCGGACTAGCGAGAATTAGCACAGATACGCAGTATTTT | CASSPGLARISTDTQYF
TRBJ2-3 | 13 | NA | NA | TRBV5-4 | TGTGCCAGCAGCTCAAACAGAATCGGCACGCAGTATTTT | CASSSNRIGTQYF
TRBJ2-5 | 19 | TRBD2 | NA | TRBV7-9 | TGTGCCAGCAGCCTCCTTTGGCCTGGGACTAGCGGTCACGAAGAGACCCAGTACTTC | CASSLLWPGTSGHEETQYF
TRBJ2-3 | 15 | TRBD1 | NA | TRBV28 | TGTGCCAGCAGTTCTACAGGGGAAGGGGCGGATACGCAGTATTTT | CASSSTGEGADTQYF
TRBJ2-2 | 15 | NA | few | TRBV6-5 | TGTGCCAGCAGTTACCTAATAGGGGGTAACGGGGAGCTGTTTTTT | CASSYLIGGNGELFF
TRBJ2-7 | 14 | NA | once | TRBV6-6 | TGTGCCAGCAGCGGGACCAGGGAGCTATACGAGCAGTACTTC | CASSGTRELYEQYF
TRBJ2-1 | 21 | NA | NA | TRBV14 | TGTGCCAGCAGCCAAAGGGGAGCGGGGACAGGAGTACTACAAACCAACAATGAGCAGTTCTTC | CASSQRGAGTGVLQTNNEQFF
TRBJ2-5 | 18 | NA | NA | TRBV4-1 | TGCGCCAGCAGCCAAGACGGCTCGGGCCTAGGTGGATCGGAGACCCAGTACTTC | CASSQDGSGLGGSETQYF
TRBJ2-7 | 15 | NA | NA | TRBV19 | TGTGCCAGTAGTCACCGGACTGCCTCCTCCTACGAGCAGTACTTC | CASSHRTASSYEQYF
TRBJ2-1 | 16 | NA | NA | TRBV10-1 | TGCGCCAGCAGTGAGTCTGGTGGGAGCTCCTACAATGAGCAGTTCTTC | CASSESGGSSYNEQFF
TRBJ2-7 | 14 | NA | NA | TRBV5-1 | TGCGCCAGCAGCTTGGTAGCCAGCTCCTACGAGCAGTACTTC | CASSLVASSYEQYF